This T cell receptor beta chain was documented in a study of blood T cell repertoires in COVID-19. Study overall: Italy, Spain and the United States were the sources of the convalescent and acute COVID-19 samples. PBMCs, B-cell-depleted T cells, or T cells were the source of the cDNA or gDNA that made up the material.

In the authors' methods: Reference gene primers were amplified, and this amplification served to estimate nucleated cell counts. The repertoire was sequenced with immunoSEQ multiplex PCR; TCRdb's copy has only in-frame clones and lacks some. V, J and clone size were drawn from that table, and D and trimming were deduced from the DNA. Here the sample spans over 85,000 clones, about 85% being singletons. Germline loops: CDR1 SNHLY, CDR2 FYNNEI. The CDR3 runs 15 residues. Trimming removed 6 bases from V and 3 bases from J; junction bases left unmatched: 1. Sequenced input: peripheral blood. V is TRBV2 and J is TRBJ2-1; 14 nucleotides line up with TRBD2. The source of this sequence is a man between 45 and 60 years old with active COVID-19. The CDR3 spells CASRGLAGDYNEQFF. For the CDR3, the DNA is TGTGCCAGCAGGGGACTAGCGGGGGACTACAATGAGCAGTTCTTC.